This passage covers 18 T cell receptor beta chains from one sample sequenced in a study of T cell changes during pregnancy in multiple sclerosis (dated by TCRdb to between 2017 and 2020). The library relied on the immunoSEQ multiplex PCR assay. Held by TCRdb, this immuneACCESS table contains in-frame sequences only and omits some clones. Under half of the omission traces to an unresolved V gene where checked; the cause of the rest is unknown. The sample table records tens of thousands of clones; around nine tenths of these occur just once. In total, the top ten clones hold roughly 3% of the sample. Sequencing was performed on CD4+ T cells from peripheral blood mononuclear cells, taken in the first trimester of pregnancy. The receptors originated from a female donor in good health, enrolled as a control in a pregnancy study.

The sample holds a few counts of this clone. The V and J genes are TRBV27 and TRBJ1-1, with D possibly being TRBD1 (5 bases). The ends were cut back, 3 bases at V and 6 bases at J, with 14 bases in the middle. The CDR3 totals 14 residues. The V gene's germline CDR1 is MNHEY and CDR2 SMNVEV (reference sequence). CDR3 in amino acids: CASSFAGRGAEAFF. CDR3 in DNA: TGTGCCAGCAGTTTTGCCGGGAGAGGGGCTGAAGCTTTCTTT.

Note on this clone: Other DNA sequences within the sample encode an identical CDR3. The chain combines TRBV9 with TRBJ1-2, with 7 bases that match TRBD1. The CDR3 has 13 amino acids. Germline CDR1 is SGDLS and CDR2 is YYNGEE. V shed 4 bases and J 5 bases; nucleotides not matched to a gene: 5. This CDR3 reads CASSPGTAYGYTF. CDR3 nucleotides: TGTGCCAGCAGCCCCGGGACAGCATATGGCTACACCTTC.

CDR3 in amino acids: CSARTSGADTQYF. CDR3 sequence (DNA): TGCAGCGCCCGGACTAGCGGTGCAGATACGCAGTATTTT. The J gene is TRBJ2-3, the V gene TRBV29-1, with 10 positions matching TRBD2. Germline CDR1 and CDR2: SQVTM and ANQGSEA. The CDR3 contains 13 residues. The trim removed 7 bases at V and 4 bases at J, leaving 5 bases unmatched.

The chain carries TRBV25-1 and TRBJ2-7; 9 nucleotides agree with TRBD2. The CDR3 consists of 12 residues. The junction had 3 bases not matched to a gene; V was cut back by 7 bases and J by 5 bases. Germline CDR1 reads MGHDK; CDR2 reads SYGVNS. This chain's CDR3 is CASTSGINEQYF. In DNA form, the CDR3 reads TGTGCCAGCACTAGCGGGATAAACGAGCAGTACTTC.

This chain uses TRBV7-2 with TRBJ1-1, with TRBD1 matching 8 bases. This CDR3 spans 15 amino acids. The V segment lost 5 bases and the J segment 4 bases; nucleotides outside the gene matches: 9. The germline gives CDR1 SGHTA, CDR2 FQGNSA. The CDR3 loop reads CASSAPDRVVTEAFF. The CDR3, as DNA: TGTGCCAGCAGCGCCCCGGACAGGGTGGTCACTGAAGCTTTCTTT.

This clone occurred once. The CDR3 region is CASSHDGLGRRENSPLHF. The CDR3 bases are TGCGCCAGCAGTCACGACGGACTCGGACGGAGGGAAAATTCACCCCTCCACTTT. The genes are TRBV23-1 and TRBJ1-6; no reliable D call. TRBV23-1 is an ORF for which the function is uncertain. Trimming left V 3 bases short and J 7 bases short, with 22 bases between. The CDR3 extends over 18 amino acids.

The V call is TRBV16, the J call TRBJ2-1, with D maybe TRBD2 (5 bases). The germline V gene encodes CDR1 KGHSY and CDR2 FQNENV. V was clipped by 1 base and J by 6 bases, with 16 bases between them. This CDR3 spans 16 amino acids. CDR3 sequence (DNA): TGTGCCAGCAGCCAATTATTAGTTACTAGTACCAATGAGCAGTTCTTC. This translates into CASSQLLVTSTNEQFF. Based on the CDR3 plus reference TRBV16 and TRBJ2-1, the full variable domain is GEEVAQTPKHLVRGEGQKAKLYCAPIKGHSYVFWYQQVLKNEFKFLISFQNENVFDETGMPKERFSAKCLPNSPCSLEIQATKLEDSAVYFCASSQLLVTSTNEQFFGPGTRLTVL.

The chain uses TRBV5-1 and TRBJ2-3, with D perhaps TRBD1 (6 bases). Trimming pared 4 bases from V and 5 bases from J, leaving 17 bases between. This CDR3 is built from 15 residues. The V gene's germline CDR1 is SGHRS and CDR2 YFSETQ. This CDR3 reads CASSDKGGNEDTQYF. The CDR3 DNA sequence: TGCGCCAGCAGCGATAAAGGGGGAAATGAAGATACGCAGTATTTT.

DNA for the CDR3: TGTGCCAGCAGCCAAGATTTAGGGCAGGGTAGTCGGCCCCAGCATTTT. Its protein is CASSQDLGQGSRPQHF. The chain links TRBV4-2 to TRBJ1-5; D is possibly TRBD1 (5 bases). The V gene's germline CDR1 is LGHNA and CDR2 YNFKEQ. CDR3 size: 16 residues. Trimming shortened V by 0 bases and J by 9 bases, and 18 bases separated the two germline ends.

This chain links TRBV29-1 with TRBJ2-5, with TRBD2 as a possible D gene (7 bases). Trimming stripped 4 bases from V and 5 bases from J, with 17 bases between. Germline loops: CDR1 SQVTM, CDR2 ANQGSEA. The CDR3 contains 14 residues. CDR3 DNA: TGCAGCGTTGGGAGGGGGGGATCCTGGGAGACCCAGTACTTC. This gives the protein CSVGRGGSWETQYF. Full variable domain (rest looked up from reference TRBV29-1 and TRBJ2-5): SAVISQKPSRDICQRGTSLTIQCQVDSQVTMMFWYRQQPGQSLTLIATANQGSEATYESGFVIDKFPISRPNLTFSTLTVSNMSPEDSSIYLCSVGRGGSWETQYFGPGTRLLVL.

This clone was observed a single time. This sequence joins TRBV9 and TRBJ2-2; D remains ambiguous. The CDR3 consists of 15 residues. Looked up from germline, CDR1 is SGDLS and CDR2 is YYNGEE. The germline V and J ends were trimmed by 0 bases and 0 bases, with 6 bases remaining between them. The CDR3 protein is CASSVGGANTGELFF. The CDR3 DNA reads as TGTGCCAGCAGCGTAGGAGGCGCGAACACCGGGGAGCTGTTTTTT.

This chain connects TRBV5-8 to TRBJ2-7; D call uncertain. Germline CDR1 is SGHTS and CDR2 is YDEGEE. This CDR3 region has 12 residues. V gave up 6 bases and J gave up 3 bases, with 10 bases separating them. The CDR3 DNA reads as TGTGCCAGCAACCCTCGGTTCTACGAGCAGTACTTC. Amino acid sequence: CASNPRFYEQYF.

The V call is TRBV5-6, the J call TRBJ1-2; 8 bases fit TRBD1. V trimming: 4 bases; J trimming: 4 bases; junction bases outside the gene matches: 3. Germline loops: CDR1 SGHDT, CDR2 YYEEEE. The CDR3 consists of 13 residues. The CDR3 DNA is TGTGCCAGCAGCCGGGACAGGTTCTATGGCTACACCTTC. This encodes CASSRDRFYGYTF.

The chain combines TRBV18 with TRBJ1-1, with a possible D match to TRBD1 (6 bases). Trimming left V 3 bases short and J 4 bases short, with 12 bases between. CDR1 KGHSH and CDR2 LQKENI come from the germline V gene. CDR3 size: 14 residues. CDR3 sequence: CASSPLGGVTEAFF. As DNA, the CDR3 is TGTGCCAGCTCACCCCTAGGGGGGGTCACTGAAGCTTTCTTT.

The rearrangement links TRBV5-8 to TRBJ1-5; a weak D match, TRBD1 (5 bases). Germline CDR1 SGHTS, CDR2 YDEGEE. The CDR3 extends over 15 amino acids. The V gene lost 0 bases and the J gene lost 3 bases, with 10 bases spanning the gap. In DNA, the CDR3 is TGTGCCAGCAGCTTGGCACAGGCGTTCAATCAGCCCCAGCATTTT. Its protein product is CASSLAQAFNQPQHF.

The chain is built from TRBV2 and TRBJ2-3; D remains ambiguous. Germline V gene data show CDR1 as SNHLY and CDR2 as FYNNEI. Between the trimmed V and J ends, which lost 6 bases and 2 bases, there was a span of 18 bases. CDR3 length equals 16 residues. The DNA for the CDR3 is TGTGCCAGCAGGTTTCGACTTGTACGCCTCACAGATACGCAGTATTTT. This encodes CASRFRLVRLTDTQYF.

The V gene is TRBV7-9, the J gene TRBJ1-1, with D uncertain. Trimming took off 4 bases at V and 2 bases at J, with 11 bases between the two ends. Germline CDR1 is SEHNR and CDR2 is FQNEAQ (reference sequence). The CDR3 loop spans 14 amino acids. This chain's CDR3 is CASSSQTSNTEAFF. The CDR3 region has the DNA TGTGCCAGCAGCTCCCAGACATCAAACACTGAAGCTTTCTTT.

The rearrangement uses TRBV20-1 and TRBJ2-7; unclear D gene. V was trimmed by 5 bases and J by 4 bases, leaving 9 bases between them. The CDR3 has 11 amino acids. In germline, CDR1 is DFQATT, CDR2 SNEGSKA (reference sequence). The CDR3 here is CSAPRRYEQYF. The CDR3 DNA sequence: TGCAGTGCTCCCCGGAGATACGAGCAGTACTTC.